In its sample, the clone carrying this T cell receptor (beta chain) was seen once. This record comes from a study of cytomegalovirus exposure and HLA in healthy donors. PCR employed 60 Vbeta and 13 Jbeta primers. The data were produced by immunoSEQ multiplex PCR, yet TCRdb's version contains in-frame clones alone and is incomplete. Here the sample spans 120,000 or so clones, over 60% being singletons. The clonotype originates from a woman in her thirties or forties in good health and CMV-seronegative. Sequencing input: PBMCs.

The CDR3 here is CASSPPATNEKLFF. The CDR3 DNA follows: TGTGCCAGTAGCCCCCCCGCAACTAATGAAAAACTGTTTTTT. This rearrangement joins TRBV19 to TRBJ1-4, with D unresolved. Trimming took off 6 bases at V and 0 bases at J, with 8 bases between the two ends. The CDR3 is 14 amino acids. From germline, CDR1 is LNHDA and CDR2 SQIVND (reference sequence).